A selection of T cell receptor beta chains follows, all from one sample in a study of response to subunit inactivated influenza vaccine. Each CDR3 protein gets one entry after TCRdb re-called the RT-PCR reads with MiXCR. The table shows just under 550,000 distinct CDR3 sequences, with less than 25% occurring only once. The data also belong to a second study, concerning T cells expressing NK-cell markers.

The input for sequencing was CD4+ T cells sorted from PBMCs, taken roughly 12 days after vaccination. All receptors derive from a man aged 50-60 years who received an inactivated influenza vaccine. CDR3s include the opening cysteine and the closing phenylalanine or tryptophan. D genes are given only for firm matches. Where a row states a size, it is once, few, many or the class of an expanded clone; other rows omit it.

V gene,J gene,clone size,D gene,CDR3 protein,CDR3 DNA
TRBV9,TRBJ2-7,.,TRBD1,CASSVGQGAAYEQYF,TGTGCCAGCAGCGTAGGGCAGGGGGCTGCCTACGAGCAGTACTTC
TRBV14,TRBJ2-1,few,.,CASSQVRAVSYNEQFF,TGTGCCAGCAGCCAAGTGCGAGCAGTCTCCTACAATGAGCAGTTCTTC
TRBV20-1,TRBJ1-5,.,.,CSALGGDQPQHF,TGCAGTGCTCTTGGGGGGGATCAGCCCCAGCATTTT
TRBV24-1,TRBJ2-4,.,.,CATSDPSGVAKTIQYF,TGTGCCACCAGTGACCCTTCGGGTGTAGCCAAAACCATTCAGTACTTC
TRBV20-1,TRBJ1-3,few,.,CSARDGYYFSGNTIYF,TGCAGTGCTAGAGATGGCTATTATTTCTCTGGAAACACCATATATTTT
TRBV10-3,TRBJ1-6,.,TRBD1,CAISRDRDNSPLHF,TGTGCCATCAGCAGGGACAGGGATAATTCACCCCTCCACTTT
TRBV18,TRBJ2-5,few,TRBD1,CASSRETHRGQETQYF,TGTGCCAGCTCACGCGAGACACACAGGGGTCAAGAGACCCAGTACTTC
TRBV5-1,TRBJ1-6,.,.,CASSYTGLGNSPLHF,TGCGCCAGCAGCTACACGGGTCTAGGGAATTCACCCCTCCACTTT
TRBV14,TRBJ2-1,.,.,CASSQETHRSEQFF,TGTGCCAGCAGCCAAGAGACTCACCGCAGTGAGCAGTTCTTC
TRBV12-3/TRBV12-4,TRBJ2-3,.,TRBD1,CASRRSGTGGRDTQYF,TGTGCCAGCAGACGTTCGGGTACAGGGGGCAGAGATACGCAGTATTTT
TRBV6-2/TRBV6-3,TRBJ2-7,few,.,CASSWNTYEQYF,TGTGCCAGCAGTTGGAACACCTACGAGCAGTACTTC
TRBV4-3,TRBJ2-5,.,TRBD2,CASSPGTSGGISWDTQYF,TGCGCCAGCAGCCCAGGGACTAGCGGGGGGATTTCCTGGGACACCCAGTACTTC
TRBV11-3,TRBJ2-1,few,TRBD2,CASSLVAGGMNEQFF,TGTGCCAGCAGCTTAGTTGCGGGAGGCATGAATGAGCAGTTCTTC
TRBV20-1,TRBJ2-7,.,.,CSALPPGLAEQYF,TGCAGTGCCCTTCCCCCAGGACTTGCCGAGCAGTACTTC
TRBV6-2/TRBV6-3,TRBJ2-1,.,.,CASLIDGGRRYEQFF,TGTGCCAGCCTTATTGATGGGGGGCGTAGGTATGAGCAGTTCTTC
TRBV5-4,TRBJ2-7,.,.,CASSVRQVVGEQYF,TGTGCCAGCAGCGTCCGACAGGTCGTCGGGGAGCAGTACTTC
TRBV27,TRBJ2-3,.,TRBD1,CASGQGYTDTQYF,TGTGCCAGTGGACAGGGGTACACAGATACGCAGTATTTT
TRBV4-2,TRBJ1-1,.,.,CASSQGAKVNTEAFF,TGTGCCAGCAGCCAAGGCGCCAAGGTGAACACTGAAGCTTTCTTT
TRBV5-6,TRBJ2-5,.,.,CASSLRGGPVETQYF,TGTGCCAGCAGCTTGAGGGGGGGGCCGGTGGAGACCCAGTACTTC
TRBV2,TRBJ2-7,.,.,CASMAGSELVYEQYF,TGTGCCAGCATGGCGGGAAGCGAACTAGTCTACGAGCAGTACTTC
TRBV7-9,TRBJ2-5,.,.,CASSTSPSVKETQYF,TGTGCCAGCAGCACTAGTCCGTCGGTCAAAGAGACCCAGTACTTC